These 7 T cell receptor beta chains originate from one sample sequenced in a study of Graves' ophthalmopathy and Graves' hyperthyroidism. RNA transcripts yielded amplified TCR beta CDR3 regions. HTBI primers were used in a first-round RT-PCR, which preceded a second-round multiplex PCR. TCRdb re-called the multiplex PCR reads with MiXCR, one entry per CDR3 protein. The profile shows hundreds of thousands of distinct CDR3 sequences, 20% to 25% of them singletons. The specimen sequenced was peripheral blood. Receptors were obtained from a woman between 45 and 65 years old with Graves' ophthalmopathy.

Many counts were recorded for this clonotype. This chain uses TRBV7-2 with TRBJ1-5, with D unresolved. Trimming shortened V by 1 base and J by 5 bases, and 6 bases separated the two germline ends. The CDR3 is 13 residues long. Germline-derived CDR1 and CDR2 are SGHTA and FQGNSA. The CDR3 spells CASSLVRDQPQHF. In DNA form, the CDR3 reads TGTGCCAGCAGCTTAGTGAGGGATCAGCCCCAGCATTTT. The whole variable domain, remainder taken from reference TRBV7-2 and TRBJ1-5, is GAGVSQSPSNKVTEKGKDVELRCDPISGHTALYWYRQSLGQGLEFLIYFQGNSAPDKSGLPSDRFSAERTGGSVSTLTIQRTQQEDSAVYLCASSLVRDQPQHFGDGTRLSIL.

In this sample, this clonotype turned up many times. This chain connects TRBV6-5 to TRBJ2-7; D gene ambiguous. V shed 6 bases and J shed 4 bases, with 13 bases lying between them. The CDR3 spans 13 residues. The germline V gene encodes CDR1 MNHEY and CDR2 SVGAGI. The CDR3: CASRPRTAYEQYF. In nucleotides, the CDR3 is TGTGCCAGCAGACCTCGGACGGCGTACGAGCAGTACTTC.

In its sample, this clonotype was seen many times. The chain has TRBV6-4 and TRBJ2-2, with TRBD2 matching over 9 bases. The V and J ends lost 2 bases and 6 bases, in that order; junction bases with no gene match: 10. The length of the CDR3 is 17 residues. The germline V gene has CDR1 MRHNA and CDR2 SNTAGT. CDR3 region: CASSDVGLAGRSGELFF. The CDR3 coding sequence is TGTGCCAGCAGTGACGTTGGTCTAGCGGGAAGGTCCGGGGAGCTGTTTTTT.

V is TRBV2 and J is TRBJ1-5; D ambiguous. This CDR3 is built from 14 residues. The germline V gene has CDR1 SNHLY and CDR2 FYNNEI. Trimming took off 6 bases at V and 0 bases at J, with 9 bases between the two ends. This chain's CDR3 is CASRAPYSNQPQHF. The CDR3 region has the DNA TGTGCCAGCAGGGCGCCGTATAGCAATCAGCCCCAGCATTTT.

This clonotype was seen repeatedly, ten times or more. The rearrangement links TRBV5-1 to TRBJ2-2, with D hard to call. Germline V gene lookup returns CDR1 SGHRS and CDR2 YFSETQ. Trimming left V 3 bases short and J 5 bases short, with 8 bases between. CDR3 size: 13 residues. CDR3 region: CASSSVTTGELFF. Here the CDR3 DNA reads TGCGCCAGCAGCTCCGTAACGACCGGGGAGCTGTTTTTT.

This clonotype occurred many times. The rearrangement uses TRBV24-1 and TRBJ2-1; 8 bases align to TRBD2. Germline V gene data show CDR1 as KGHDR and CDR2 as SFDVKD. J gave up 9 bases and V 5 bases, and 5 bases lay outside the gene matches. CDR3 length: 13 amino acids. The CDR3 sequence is CATSGGTRIEQFF. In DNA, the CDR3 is TGTGCCACCAGTGGCGGGACTAGAATTGAGCAGTTCTTC.

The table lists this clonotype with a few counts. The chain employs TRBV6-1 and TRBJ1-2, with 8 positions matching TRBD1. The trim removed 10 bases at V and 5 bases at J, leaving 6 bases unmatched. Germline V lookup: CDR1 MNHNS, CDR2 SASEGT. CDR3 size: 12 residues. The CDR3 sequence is CAIRGLGYGYTF. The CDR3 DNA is TGTGCCATCAGGGGGCTGGGGTATGGCTACACCTTC.